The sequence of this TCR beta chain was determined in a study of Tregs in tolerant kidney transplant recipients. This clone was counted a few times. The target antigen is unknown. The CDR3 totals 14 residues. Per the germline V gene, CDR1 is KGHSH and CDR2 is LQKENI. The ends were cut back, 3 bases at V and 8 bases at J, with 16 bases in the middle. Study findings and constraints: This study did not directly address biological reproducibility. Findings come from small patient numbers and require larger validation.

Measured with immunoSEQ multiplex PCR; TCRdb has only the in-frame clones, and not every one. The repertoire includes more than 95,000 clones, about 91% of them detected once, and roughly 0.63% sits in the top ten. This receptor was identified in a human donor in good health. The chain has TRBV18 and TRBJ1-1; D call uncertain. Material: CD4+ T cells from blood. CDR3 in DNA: TGTGCCAGCTCACCCCAAGGAGCGCGCGGCGAAGCTTTCTTT. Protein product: CASSPQGARGEAFF.